The clone carrying this T cell receptor (beta chain) has only a few counts. What it binds is not known. Each patient experienced a relapse that followed autologous stem cell transplantation, and brentuximab vedotin exposure varied. Best responses were complete response, partial response or progressive disease. The sample comes from a study of PD-1 blockade in classical Hodgkin lymphoma. Notes on the study in general: CD8+ TCR diversity did not rise significantly by C4D1, unlike CD4+. Complete responders matched newly diagnosed patients in baseline diversity.

Clones were read by immunoSEQ multiplex PCR, and TCRdb kept only the in-frame ones, dropping some. Found here are about 7,300 clones, around 80% of them singletons; the top ten hold 40% to 55%. This CDR3 contains 11 residues. The germline CDR1 and CDR2 sequences are ENHRY and SYGVKD. Trimming removed 4 bases from V and 2 bases from J, with 3 bases in between. This sequence originates from a human donor with classical Hodgkin lymphoma. Sequencing used peripheral blood mononuclear cells (PBMCs), obtained before the second cycle of nivolumab. The J gene is TRBJ2-7, the V gene TRBV10-3; D gene ambiguous. As DNA, the CDR3 is TGTGCCATCAGTGGGGCCTACGAGCAGTACTTC. Protein sequence: CAISGAYEQYF.